Listed below are T cell receptor beta chains from one sample, sequenced in a study of STAT5B mutations in CD4+ large granular lymphocyte leukemia. Measured with immunoSEQ multiplex PCR; TCRdb has only the in-frame clones, and not every one. The table shows 35,000 to 45,000 clones, with around 85% occurring only once. Material: CD4+ T cells from blood buffy coats. These receptors were obtained from a human donor in good health. Each CDR3 is given with its conserved first and last residue. A D gene is named only where the DNA matches it firmly. Clone sizes are given selectively: once, few, many, or a class where the clone is expanded.

d_gene	j_gene	abundance	v_gene	CDR3nt	CDR3aa
TRBD2	TRBJ2-5	.	TRBV6-1	TGTGCCAGCAGTGAGAGGCGAGGGAGGGGAGAGACCCAGTACTTC	CASSERRGRGETQYF
.	TRBJ1-1	once	TRBV9	TGTGCCAGCAGCGTTTCGAACAGGAACACTGAAGCTTTCTTT	CASSVSNRNTEAFF
TRBD2	TRBJ2-1	.	TRBV4-1	TGCGCCAGCAGCCATCCCGGGACTAGCGGGAGCTCTTACAATGAGCAGTTCTTC	CASSHPGTSGSSYNEQFF
.	TRBJ1-1	.	TRBV5-8	TGTGCCAGCAGCTTGGTTGGGAGGGCTGAAGCTTTCTTT	CASSLVGRAEAFF
.	TRBJ2-1	.	TRBV5-1	TGCGCCAGCAGCTTGTCCCCCAGGGCCTACAATGAGCAGTTCTTC	CASSLSPRAYNEQFF
.	TRBJ1-5	.	TRBV6-1	TGTGCCAGCAGCGTACAGGGATTTTATCAGCCCCAGCATTTT	CASSVQGFYQPQHF
TRBD1	TRBJ2-2	.	TRBV6-1	TGTGCCACACAGGGGGCAGGGGCCGGGGAGCTGTTTTTT	CATQGAGAGELFF
.	TRBJ2-1	.	TRBV19	TGTGCCAGTAGTAAGGGGGACTCCTACAATGAGCAGTTCTTC	CASSKGDSYNEQFF
TRBD2	TRBJ2-2	.	TRBV28	TGTGCCAGCCTTAAGCGGGATGGCGGGGAGCTGTTTTTT	CASLKRDGGELFF
.	TRBJ1-1	.	TRBV30	TGTGCCTGGAGTGTATGGGGGCCGAACACTGAAGCTTTCTTT	CAWSVWGPNTEAFF
TRBD1	TRBJ1-5	.	TRBV12-5	TGTGCTAGTGGCTCTAACCCTAACCGGGACAGGGATAGCAATCAGCCCCAGCATTTT	CASGSNPNRDRDSNQPQHF
.	TRBJ1-2	.	TRBV18	TGTGCCAGCTCACCACCGCCGGGCATCCGAGCCAGTGCTGGCTACACCTTC	CASSPPPGIRASAGYTF
.	TRBJ1-2	few	TRBV19	TGTGCCAGCCTAGCCAACAGGGTCGGCTATGGCTACACCTTC	CASLANRVGYGYTF
TRBD2	TRBJ2-2	few	TRBV5-4	TGTGCCAGCAGCTTGGGCGGGAGAGGCGGGGAGCTGTTTTTT	CASSLGGRGGELFF
.	TRBJ2-7	.	TRBV4-2	TGTGCCAGCAGCCAAAGGGGCTCTACCTACGAGCAGTACTTC	CASSQRGSTYEQYF
TRBD1	TRBJ1-4	.	TRBV30	TGTGCCTGGAGCCGACAGGGGAGGATCAGAACTAATGAAAAACTGTTTTTT	CAWSRQGRIRTNEKLFF
TRBD2	TRBJ2-1	.	TRBV6-1	TGTGCCACAGAGGGACTAGTCTGGAATGAGCAGTTCTTC	CATEGLVWNEQFF
.	TRBJ1-6	.	TRBV2	TGTGCCAGCCAGACTGACTATAATTCACCCCTCCACTTT	CASQTDYNSPLHF
TRBD1	TRBJ2-7	.	TRBV29-1	TGCAGCGTGGGGGACAGTTCCTACGAGCAGTACTTC	CSVGDSSYEQYF
.	TRBJ1-2	.	TRBV11-2	TGTGCCAGCAGCTCACTAATTCTTAGGGATAACTATGGCTACACCTTC	CASSSLILRDNYGYTF
TRBD2	TRBJ2-7	.	TRBV7-2	TGTGCCAGCAGCTTCGGCGGGAGCTACGAGCAGTACTTC	CASSFGGSYEQYF
TRBD1	TRBJ1-2	.	TRBV29-1	TGCAGCGGGGGACAGACGAGCTCCGGCTACACCTTC	CSGGQTSSGYTF
TRBD1	TRBJ1-5	.	TRBV7-9	TGTGCCAGCAGTGTACAGGGGGGAAACAATCAGCCCCAGCATTTT	CASSVQGGNNQPQHF
.	TRBJ1-1	.	TRBV5-4	TGTGCCAGCAGCTTGGACGCGGCGAACACTGAAGCTTTCTTT	CASSLDAANTEAFF
TRBD1	TRBJ2-3	.	TRBV4-2	TGTGCCAGCAGCCGTGGTAAGGGGACAGGCACAGATACGCAGTATTTT	CASSRGKGTGTDTQYF
.	TRBJ1-5	.	TRBV28	TGTGCCAGCAGTGTAGTGCTCAAAACCGGTCAGCCCCAGCATTTT	CASSVVLKTGQPQHF
TRBD1	TRBJ1-2	.	TRBV6-6	TGTGCCAGCAGCGAAACAGGGGGCGCAATCGGCGGCTACACCTTC	CASSETGGAIGGYTF
.	TRBJ2-1	.	TRBV7-8	TGTGCCAGCAGCTCATTCACTAGAAGCACAGGCAATGAGCAGTTCTTC	CASSSFTRSTGNEQFF
TRBD1	TRBJ1-1	.	TRBV4-2	TGTGCCAGCAGTCGACAGGGTATGAACACTGAAGCTTTCTTT	CASSRQGMNTEAFF
TRBD1	TRBJ2-7	.	TRBV6-5	TGTGCCAGCAGTCCGGGACAGGGTTATTCCTACGAGCAGTACTTC	CASSPGQGYSYEQYF
TRBD1	TRBJ1-5	.	TRBV19	TGTGCCAGTAGTGGGACAGGCAATCAGCCCCAGCATTTT	CASSGTGNQPQHF
.	TRBJ2-7	.	TRBV6-6	TGTGCCAGCAGGACGGGGGGAGTCCTACAGGGCTACGAGCAGTACTTC	CASRTGGVLQGYEQYF
TRBD2	TRBJ2-7	.	TRBV5-4	TGTGCCAGCAGCTTGGGAGGACTAGCGGCTTACGAGCAGTACTTC	CASSLGGLAAYEQYF
.	TRBJ1-1	.	TRBV30	TGTGCCTGGAGTGTGGGGGCGCGGGGCACTGAAGCTTTCTTT	CAWSVGARGTEAFF
.	TRBJ2-2	.	TRBV7-6	TGTGCCAGCAGCGCCCAAAACTATGGGGAGCTGTTTTTT	CASSAQNYGELFF
TRBD1	TRBJ1-2	.	TRBV5-1	TGCGCCAGCAGCACCGGGACAGGGGGAGCCTATGGCTACACCTTC	CASSTGTGGAYGYTF
TRBD1	TRBJ1-2	.	TRBV7-2	TGTGCCAGCAGCCAAGCCGGGACAGGGGGCGGAGGCTACACCTTC	CASSQAGTGGGGYTF
.	TRBJ1-3	.	TRBV18	TGTGCCAGCTCAGCGCCGGACACCATATATTTT	CASSAPDTIYF
.	TRBJ2-7	.	TRBV6-5	TGTGCCAGCAGAACCACCAACAGGGTCGAGCAGTACTTC	CASRTTNRVEQYF
.	TRBJ2-1	.	TRBV5-1	TGCGCCAGCAGCGGGGTTTTTGCCCCCTACAATGAGCAGTTCTTC	CASSGVFAPYNEQFF
.	TRBJ2-5	.	TRBV7-2	TGTGCCAGCAGCTTGGCACAGGTCTCGGAGACCCAGTACTTC	CASSLAQVSETQYF
.	TRBJ1-2	.	TRBV11-2	TGTGCCAGCAGCTCGACCATAATAAGAGGGGACGGCTACACCTTC	CASSSTIIRGDGYTF
.	TRBJ2-3	.	TRBV27	TGTGCCAGCAGAAGGATGGGGGGAGAGACAGATACGCAGTATTTT	CASRRMGGETDTQYF
.	TRBJ1-1	.	TRBV5-1	TGCGCCAGCAGCCCAACCCCGGACAGCGGGAACACTGAAGCTTTCTTT	CASSPTPDSGNTEAFF